Listed here are 24 T cell receptor beta chains from one sample, sequenced in a study of blood T cell repertoires in COVID-19. Clones were read by immunoSEQ multiplex PCR, and TCRdb kept only the in-frame ones, dropping some. Seen here are 250,000 to 300,000 clones, 89% observed once, and the top ten hold 3.5% to 5.5%. The sample comprised peripheral blood. The source of these receptors is a middle-aged woman who had recovered from COVID-19.

The chain carries TRBV5-1 and TRBJ2-3; 8 nucleotides match TRBD2. This CDR3 spans 16 amino acids. Germline V gene data show CDR1 as SGHRS and CDR2 as YFSETQ. The trim removed 6 bases at V and 0 bases at J, leaving 9 bases unmatched. CDR3 loop: CASKASSGASTDTQYF. The CDR3 DNA is TGCGCCAGCAAGGCTAGTAGCGGGGCAAGCACAGATACGCAGTATTTT.

The chain joins TRBV10-3 to TRBJ1-2, with D maybe TRBD1 (6 bases). From germline, CDR1 is ENHRY and CDR2 SYGVKD. The CDR3 totals 12 residues. The germline V and J ends were trimmed by 6 bases and 8 bases, with 13 bases remaining between them. DNA for the CDR3: TGTGCCATCAGCACAGGGAGTCTCGGCTACACCTTC. It specifies CAISTGSLGYTF.

This clone was counted only a few times. This sequence joins TRBV7-2 and TRBJ2-7; 15 bases align to TRBD2. The trim removed 4 bases at V and 10 bases at J, leaving 8 bases unmatched. The CDR3 length is 15 residues. Looked up from germline, CDR1 is SGHTA and CDR2 is FQGNSA. The CDR3 region is CASSSRGTSGGLQYF. The CDR3 region has the DNA TGTGCCAGCAGCTCGCGCGGGACTAGCGGGGGGTTACAGTACTTC. The whole variable domain, remainder taken from reference TRBV7-2 and TRBJ2-7, is GAGVSQSPSNKVTEKGKDVELRCDPISGHTALYWYRQSLGQGLEFLIYFQGNSAPDKSGLPSDRFSAERTGGSVSTLTIQRTQQEDSAVYLCASSSRGTSGGLQYFGPGTRLTVT.

V usage is TRBV2 and J usage is TRBJ2-2; maybe TRBD1 (5 bases). The CDR3 consists of 15 residues. The germline V and J ends were trimmed by 7 bases and 5 bases, with 17 bases remaining between them. Per the germline V gene, CDR1 is SNHLY and CDR2 is FYNNEI. The CDR3 nucleotides read TGTGCCAGCAAACGAGGACAAGAGTTGACCGGGGAGCTGTTTTTT. Its translation is CASKRGQELTGELFF.

The chain uses TRBV2 and TRBJ1-2, with 8 bases fitting TRBD1. V shed 3 bases, J shed 1 base, and the junction held 7 bases outside the gene matches. The CDR3 has 16 amino acids. Germline CDR1 is SNHLY and CDR2 is FYNNEI. CDR3 DNA: TGTGCCAGCAGTGATTTGGGTACAGGGGGTAACTATGGCTACACCTTC. This translates into CASSDLGTGGNYGYTF.

The rearrangement uses TRBV11-2 and TRBJ2-3; TRBD2 agrees at 9 bases. The CDR3 sequence is 16 residues long. Germline-derived CDR1 and CDR2 are SGHAT and FQNNGV. The V segment lost 2 bases and the J segment 4 bases; nucleotides outside the gene matches: 7. CDR3 residues: CASSLSPGLAPDTQYF. In DNA form, the CDR3 reads TGTGCCAGCAGCTTATCCCCGGGACTAGCCCCAGATACGCAGTATTTT. The whole variable domain, filled in from reference TRBV11-2 and TRBJ2-3, reads EAGVAQSPRYKIIEKRQSVAFWCNPISGHATLYWYQQILGQGPKLLIQFQNNGVVDDSQLPKDRFSAERLKGVDSTLKIQPAKLEDSAVYLCASSLSPGLAPDTQYFGPGTRLTVL.

The chain combines TRBV19 with TRBJ1-1, with TRBD1 matching over 7 bases. V was pared by 5 bases and J by 1 base, with 7 bases of the junction left unmatched. Germline loops: CDR1 LNHDA, CDR2 SQIVND (reference sequence). The CDR3 extends over 15 amino acids. The CDR3 is CASSVYRGTNTEAFF. Here the CDR3 DNA reads TGTGCCAGTAGTGTTTACAGGGGTACGAACACTGAAGCTTTCTTT. The full variable domain, with the rest looked up from reference TRBV19 and TRBJ1-1, is DGGITQSPKYLFRKEGQNVTLSCEQNLNHDAMYWYRQDPGQGLRLIYYSQIVNDFQKGDIAEGYSVSREKKESFPLTVTSAQKNPTAFYLCASSVYRGTNTEAFFGQGTRLTVV.

This chain joins TRBV9 and TRBJ1-1, with a possible D match to TRBD1 (5 bases). This CDR3 is 14 amino acids long. Germline CDR1 SGDLS, CDR2 YYNGEE. V lost 0 bases and J 5 bases, leaving 11 bases between the germline ends. CDR3 sequence: CASSVERQGTEAFF. CDR3 coding DNA: TGTGCCAGCAGCGTAGAACGGCAGGGAACTGAAGCTTTCTTT.

The chain carries TRBV6-5 and TRBJ2-1; TRBD1 is a possible D gene (6 bases). This CDR3 spans 15 amino acids. Germline CDR1 MNHEY, CDR2 SVGAGI. Between the trimmed V and J ends, which lost 6 bases and 10 bases, there was a span of 22 bases. The CDR3 DNA sequence: TGTGCCAGCAGCCAGGGTTTGTTGGGGGCTCTCGAGCAGTTCTTC. The encoded protein is CASSQGLLGALEQFF.

The V gene is TRBV6-6, the J gene TRBJ1-2, with D possibly being TRBD1 (5 bases). Germline V gene data show CDR1 as MNHNY and CDR2 as SVGAGI (reference sequence). The V end was cut by 6 bases, the J end by 7 bases, with 9 bases between. This CDR3 has 11 residues. The CDR3 region is CASRLGGGYTF. The CDR3 nucleotides read TGTGCCAGCAGGCTCGGGGGTGGCTACACCTTC.

The rearrangement links TRBV4-1 to TRBJ2-1; 7 bases are shared with TRBD1. CDR1 is MGHRA and CDR2 is YSYEKL in the germline V gene. The length of the CDR3 is 18 residues. Germline trimming cut 0 bases from V and 0 bases from J; bases unmatched to any gene: 8. CDR3 nucleotides: TGCGCCAGCAGCCAAGACGATGGACAGGACGTCTCCTACAATGAGCAGTTCTTC. Its protein is CASSQDDGQDVSYNEQFF.

The chain carries TRBV6-5 and TRBJ2-6; a weak D match, TRBD1 (5 bases). V lost 4 bases and J 3 bases, leaving 10 bases between the germline ends. CDR1 and CDR2 (germline): MNHEY, SVGAGI. CDR3 length equals 15 residues. The CDR3 here is CASSFRVFGANVLTF. As DNA, the CDR3 is TGTGCCAGCAGTTTCAGGGTTTTTGGGGCCAACGTCCTGACTTTC.

J is TRBJ1-2 and V is TRBV30; no definite D call. The CDR3 consists of 15 residues. The V end lost 0 bases, the J end lost 4 bases, and 15 bases lay between the germline ends. The germline V gene encodes CDR1 GTSNPN and CDR2 SVGIG (reference sequence). CDR3 protein: CAWSVRAGSGYGYTF. The CDR3 DNA reads TGTGCCTGGAGTGTACGAGCGGGGTCCGGCTATGGCTACACCTTC.

This rearrangement joins TRBV5-4 to TRBJ2-1, with a possible D match to TRBD2 (6 bases). Looked up from germline, CDR1 is SGHNT and CDR2 is YYREEE (reference sequence). This CDR3 region has 15 residues. The ends were cut back, 4 bases at V and 0 bases at J, with 11 bases in the middle. CDR3 nucleotide sequence: TGTGCCAGCAGCCCCACCGGGGGCTCCTACAATGAGCAGTTCTTC. Translating gives CASSPTGGSYNEQFF.

The gene calls are TRBV18 and TRBJ2-3; unclear D gene. Trimming shortened V by 0 bases and J by 0 bases, and 10 bases separated the two germline ends. CDR1 and CDR2 from the germline V gene are KGHSH and LQKENI. The CDR3 extends over 16 amino acids. The CDR3, as DNA: TGTGCCAGCTCACCACCGTCCGGGTTTAGCACAGATACGCAGTATTTT. Residues: CASSPPSGFSTDTQYF.

The gene calls are TRBV5-5 and TRBJ1-6; TRBD1 matches 7 bases. V was clipped by 4 bases and J by 7 bases; unmatched bases: 14. This CDR3 is 17 amino acids long. Germline CDR1 reads SGHKS; CDR2 reads YYEKEE (reference sequence). DNA for the CDR3: TGTGCCAGCAGCATCTACCACCGGGACAGCAAAAATTCACCCCTCCACTTT. The encoded protein is CASSIYHRDSKNSPLHF. The full variable domain, in which reference TRBV5-5 and TRBJ1-6 provide the parts outside the CDR3, is DAGVTQSPTHLIKTRGQQVTLRCSPISGHKSVSWYQQVLGQGPQFIFQYYEKEERGRGNFPDRFSARQFPNYSSELNVNALLLGDSALYLCASSIYHRDSKNSPLHFGNGTRLTVT.

The chain has TRBV11-3 and TRBJ2-5; D remains ambiguous. The V end was cut by 6 bases, the J end by 4 bases, with 12 bases between. CDR1 is SGHNT, CDR2 YENEEA, per germline. There are 13 residues in the CDR3. CDR3 nucleotide sequence: TGTGCCAGCAGTTTTCCGCTAGGAGAGACCCAGTACTTC. This gives the protein CASSFPLGETQYF.

The chain employs TRBV5-1 and TRBJ2-2; D call uncertain. CDR1 is SGHRS, CDR2 YFSETQ, per germline. This CDR3 spans 15 amino acids. V shed 1 base and J shed 2 bases, with 9 bases lying between them. The CDR3 is CASSLSQLNTGELFF. As DNA, the CDR3 is TGCGCCAGCAGCTTGTCCCAACTAAACACCGGGGAGCTGTTTTTT.

V gene TRBV6-5 combines with J gene TRBJ1-2, with a possible D match to TRBD1 (5 bases). The CDR3 has 13 residues. Germline V CDR1 and CDR2: MNHEY, SVGAGI. The V gene lost 8 bases and the J gene lost 2 bases, with 12 bases spanning the gap. The CDR3 nucleotides read TGTGCCAGCCGAACCCCAGGGAACTATGGCTACACCTTC. Its protein product is CASRTPGNYGYTF.

This chain joins TRBV7-9 and TRBJ1-2; D is undetermined. Germline-derived CDR1 and CDR2 are SEHNR and FQNEAQ (reference sequence). CDR3 length: 14 residues. V dropped 5 bases and J dropped 3 bases, with 13 bases sitting between them. CDR3 region: CASSPVSGDYGYTF. Written as DNA, the CDR3 is TGTGCCAGCAGCCCCGTCAGCGGGGACTATGGCTACACCTTC.

The rearrangement joins TRBV5-8 to TRBJ1-2; possibly TRBD1 for D (5 bases). The CDR3 is made up of 16 amino acids. V lost 4 bases to trimming and J lost 4 bases, with 20 bases between them. Germline V gene data show CDR1 as SGHTS and CDR2 as YDEGEE. The CDR3 DNA is TGTGCCAGCAGCCATCGTGTATTCGGGGGGAGCTATGGCTACACCTTC. This codes for CASSHRVFGGSYGYTF.

The chain is built from TRBV10-3 and TRBJ2-7; TRBD1 matches at 9 bases. CDR1 ENHRY and CDR2 SYGVKD come from the germline V gene. The CDR3 is 14 residues long. V was clipped by 10 bases and J by 6 bases; unmatched bases: 13. The CDR3 is CATEVGTGFSEQYF. The CDR3 DNA reads as TGTGCCACCGAAGTTGGGACAGGGTTTTCCGAGCAGTACTTC.

This clone came up many times. The V call is TRBV6-5, the J call TRBJ1-1, with 7 positions matching TRBD1. The V gene end was trimmed by 7 bases and the J gene end by 6 bases; junction bases not matched to a gene: 11. The germline gives CDR1 MNHEY, CDR2 SVGAGI. The CDR3 has 14 residues. CDR3 sequence reads: CASIQGSHGSEAFF. CDR3 in DNA: TGTGCCAGCATACAGGGGTCCCATGGGTCTGAAGCTTTCTTT.

This clone was counted only a few times. This chain connects TRBV3-1 (or the pseudogene TRBV3-2) to TRBJ2-7; 8 nucleotides agree with TRBD2. Germline CDR1 and CDR2: LGHDT and YNNKEL (reference sequence). The CDR3 sequence is 14 residues long. The V and J ends lost 4 bases and 5 bases, in that order; junction bases with no gene match: 7. In DNA, the CDR3 is TGTGCCAGCAGCCTTTTAGCGGGGAATGACGAGCAGTACTTC. Translation: CASSLLAGNDEQYF.